The present entry profiles one TCR beta chain with its context. Which antigen it targets is not known. No base quality information exists; no much larger clone differs at one position. These data belong to a study of graft-versus-host responses after intestinal transplantation (dated by TCRdb to the early 2020s). With respect to the entire study: Recipients received multivisceral, liver-intestinal, or isolated intestinal transplants. Instead of going to the commercial service, samples from a few later patients were sequenced in-house on an Illumina MiSeq and processed with MiXCR. A peak of at least 4% donor T cells among recipient peripheral blood mononuclear cells was the definition used for donor T cell macrochimerism. Anti-thymocyte globulin induction was given to all recipients, followed by maintenance tacrolimus and steroids for approximately three years. The cohort enrolled some 24 intestinal transplant recipients, one of whom was a retransplant, and a few patients without pretransplant specimens were excluded. Bulk TCR-beta CDR3 sequencing was used to track graft-versus-host and host-versus-graft alloreactive T cell clones in the graft, circulation and bone marrow after intestinal transplantation. To identify alloreactive clones, pre-transplant mixed lymphocyte reaction products were sequenced and compared with unstimulated pre-transplant donor and recipient T cells.

Library construction relied on the immunoSEQ multiplex PCR assay. In most patients, genomic DNA was isolated using the Qiagen DNeasy Blood and Tissue Kit and sent frozen to Adaptive Biotechnologies for TCR sequencing. Adaptive Biotechnologies carried out high-throughput TCR-beta CDR3 sequencing of genomic DNA for most patients. Under the source paper's analysis protocol: TCR sequencing data for around 20 patients were retrieved from Adaptive's ImmunoSEQ software; a few other patients were processed with MiXCR and VDJtools. CD4 versus CD8 sorting errors were corrected by removing sequences found in both subsets at a frequency ratio below 5:1. CDR3 nucleotide sequences shared between donor and recipient were removed because their origin could not be assigned. To count as alloreactive, a clone needed at least 2-fold expansion over unstimulated cells and a minimum CFSE-low frequency of 0.002% (template counts) or 0.001% (read counts). Clones detected in sequenced pre-transplant spleen, lymph node, or MLR CFSE-low populations of the donor or recipient were defined as mappable. Cumulative frequency of alloreactive clones was calculated as a percentage of all sequences weighted by copy number. TCRdb provides this immuneACCESS table in a form limited to in-frame rearrangements. Some clones are lacking; in checked studies, under half of them reflect an unresolved V gene, and why the rest are absent is not known. That table furnishes V, J and clone size, whereas the DNA furnished D and trimming. Present in this sample are about 120,000 clones, 85% to 95% of which were seen just once. The ten largest clones represent under 1.5% of the sample.

From the cysteine up to the phenylalanine, the CDR3 has a length of 14 residues. Here the CDR3 DNA is all that survives: 42 bases in frame from base 1. V loses 5 bases, J loses 2 bases, and the germline ends lie 7 bases apart. As encoded in the germline V gene, CDR1 is MGHRA while CDR2 is YSYEKL. Broad study findings and their caveats: Early after transplant, declines in HvG clones were associated with peak levels of circulating GvH clones. GvH clones were detected in recipient bone marrow, and some of these GvH clones were observed earlier in ileal mucosa or blood, consistent with an intestinal mucosal origin. Conclusions were limited by the relatively low number and heterogeneity of intestinal transplant patients. In patients with donor T cell macrochimerism, the allografts had high GvH to HvG T cell clonal ratios.

Per the publication, the time point label means: cells obtained before transplantation from donor or recipient. CD3+CD4+ and CD3+CD8+ populations were FACS-sorted from unstimulated pre-transplant donor and recipient cells taken from spleen or lymph nodes. The rearrangement joined TRBV4-1 to TRBJ2-6, with TRBD1 perhaps the D gene, on 6 matching bases. Sample: unstimulated CD8+ T cells sorted from spleen or lymph node cells, taken before transplant. This sequence was found in a human donor who was the organ donor for an intestinal transplant. The bases are TGCGCCAGCAGCACAGGGCCTGGGGCCAACGTCCTGACTTTC. This is translated as CASSTGPGANVLTF.